This T cell receptor (beta chain) was sequenced during a study of OX40 agonist ivuxolimab in advanced cancers. Study results and limitations: Researchers did not determine the expanded peripheral T cells' antigen specificity.

The J segment lost 2 bases and the V segment lost 3 bases, leaving 4 bases of the junction unmatched. The germline CDR1 and CDR2 sequences are SGDLS and YYNGEE. This CDR3 comprises 15 residues. The data were produced by immunoSEQ multiplex PCR, yet TCRdb's version contains in-frame clones alone and is incomplete. The sample shows around 80,000 clones, around 88% of them seen only once. To note about this clone: Its antigen is undetermined.

This chain joins TRBV9 and TRBJ2-3; 9 bases are a match to TRBD2. The TCR was taken from an adult with an advanced solid tumor such as melanoma, head and neck, liver or kidney cancer. Sequencing was performed on CD4+ or CD8+ T cells sorted from blood, taken in a trial of the OX40 agonist ivuxolimab. CDR3 loop: CASSGSGRYTDTQYF. The CDR3 DNA reads TGTGCCAGCAGCGGTAGCGGGAGATACACAGATACGCAGTATTTT.